This T cell receptor (beta chain) was sequenced in a study of T cells after yellow fever vaccination. Conversion of TCR transcripts into cDNA relied on 5'RACE template switching, which added a universal primer site and UMIs. From the 5' RACE reads, TCRdb called clonotypes with MiXCR, one entry per CDR3 protein. The sample carries about 340,000 distinct CDR3 sequences, 3% to 4.5% recorded once. Trimming pared 6 bases from V and 4 bases from J, leaving 6 bases between. There are 11 residues in the CDR3. Germline CDR1 reads MNHEY; CDR2 reads SMNVEV (reference sequence). Study results and limitations: Weaker, the secondary response had a peak occurring faster, on day 5 versus 15. Relatively few clonotypes were ones that appeared in both CD4 and CD8 compartments. FACS-sorted repertoires could contain abundant clonotypes contaminating from the bulk population.

The table lists this clonotype with many counts. Its specificity is not known. Specimen: PBMCs, collected 5 days after the yellow fever booster vaccination. The sequence derives from a man in his late teens or twenties who received the YFV17D yellow fever vaccine. The gene calls are TRBV27 and TRBJ1-1; D is ambiguous. The CDR3 is CASSQGTEAFF. The CDR3 coding sequence is TGTGCCAGCAGCCAAGGCACTGAAGCTTTCTTT.